The present T cell receptor (beta chain) was sequenced within a study of blood T cell repertoires in COVID-19. Across the study: Sites in the United States, Italy and Spain provided acute and convalescent COVID-19 samples. In each case, the material was cDNA or gDNA derived from T cells, B-cell-depleted T cells, or PBMCs.

Germline V lookup: CDR1 MNHNS, CDR2 SASEGT. Trimming removed 4 bases from V and 0 bases from J; junction bases left unmatched: 7. CDR3 size: 16 residues. In the study's own analysis: Reference gene primer amplification yielded estimated nucleated cell counts. TCRdb keeps only in-frame clones here, not all; method: immunoSEQ multiplex PCR. V, J and clone size reflect that table, while D and trimming were determined from the DNA. The sample lists 70,000 to 80,000 clones, 75% to 90% occurring once. This sequence joins TRBV6-1 and TRBJ2-5; 8 nucleotides agree with TRBD2. The sample taken for sequencing was peripheral blood. This clonotype was obtained from an elderly woman with active or convalescent COVID-19. The CDR3 DNA sequence: TGTGCCAGCAGTGGACTTAGCGGGATCGACCAAGAGACCCAGTACTTC. It specifies CASSGLSGIDQETQYF.